Following are 25 T cell receptor beta chains from one sample sequenced in a study of T-cell memory formation after mild COVID-19 (dated by TCRdb to the early 2020s). Library preparation used 5' RACE. Sequencing took place on an Illumina NovaSeq 6000. In-frame beta chains were kept once TCRdb had trimmed the public reads at Q25 with fastp and called clones with MiXCR. Each CDR3 protein appears once, grouped with its most common genes and DNA. The sample contains about 130,000 distinct CDR3 sequences, more than 15% of them found a single time. Jointly, the top ten make up roughly 5.3% of the sample. The sequenced material came from PBMCs or a T cell subset sorted from them (not recorded which). All receptors derive from a man in his late teens or twenties who had mild COVID-19 (a few samples of this study predate the infection). The sample titles of this study are shuffled in the database, so cell type and time point are left out; the donor was told from shared clones.

To note about this clonotype: The junction departs from germline at one end; a sequencing error may be responsible. The genes are TRBV3-1 and TRBJ2-3; D not resolved. Germline CDR1 is LGHDT and CDR2 is YNNKEL (reference sequence). This CDR3 spans 13 amino acids. CDR3 nucleotides: TGTTCCAGCAGCCAAGCCCCCACAGATACGCAGTATTTT. Protein product: CSSSQAPTDTQYF.

The CDR3 region is CSARYQGVQPQHF. As DNA, the CDR3 is TGCAGTGCTAGATACCAGGGTGTTCAGCCCCAGCATTTT. The chain couples TRBV20-1 to TRBJ1-5; D may be TRBD1 (5 bases). This CDR3 is built from 13 residues. Germline V gene lookup returns CDR1 DFQATT and CDR2 SNEGSKA (reference sequence). Trimming cost V 2 bases and J 6 bases, with 11 bases left between them.

This chain joins TRBV12-3 or TRBV12-4 and TRBJ2-5; D remains ambiguous. V lost 1 base, J lost 1 base, and 10 bases lay in between. This CDR3 has 15 residues. The DNA of the CDR3 is TGTGCCAGCAGTTTAGTCTACGCATCCCAAGAGACCCAGTACTTC. Its protein product is CASSLVYASQETQYF.

This clonotype was observed a handful of times. V usage is TRBV14 and J usage is TRBJ2-2, with unresolved D. CDR1 is SGHDN and CDR2 is FVKESK in the germline V gene. The CDR3 totals 13 residues. Trimming left V 4 bases short and J 9 bases short, with 12 bases between. CDR3 sequence (DNA): TGTGCCAGCAGCCCAAGGTTGCGGAGGGAGCTGTTTTTT. This encodes CASSPRLRRELFF.

This clonotype was counted a few times. This chain joins TRBV5-1 and TRBJ1-2; 7 bases fit TRBD1. This CDR3 has 14 residues. V gave up 6 bases and J gave up 2 bases; unmatched junction bases: 7. From germline, CDR1 is SGHRS and CDR2 YFSETQ. The CDR3 DNA reads TGCGCCAGCAAGAACAGGGGCGGCAACTATGGCTACACCTTC. Protein product: CASKNRGGNYGYTF.

This clonotype was seen a handful of times. The V gene is TRBV5-4, the J gene TRBJ1-2; no definite D call. Germline CDR1 SGHNT, CDR2 YYREEE (reference sequence). This CDR3 is 16 amino acids long. Trimming cost V 1 base and J 0 bases, with 13 bases left between them. The CDR3 spells CASSLSVTLSNYGYTF. The CDR3, as DNA: TGTGCCAGCAGCTTGTCTGTGACACTTTCTAACTATGGCTACACCTTC.

The rearrangement joins TRBV12-3 or TRBV12-4 to TRBJ2-5; TRBD1 is a possible D gene (6 bases). The CDR3 totals 14 residues. The V gene lost 1 base and the J gene lost 6 bases, with 12 bases spanning the gap. CDR3 loop: CASSLGYRAQTQYF. The DNA for the CDR3 is TGTGCCAGCAGTTTAGGGTACAGGGCCCAGACCCAGTACTTC.

The V call is TRBV7-3, the J call TRBJ2-3; D may correspond to TRBD1 or TRBD2 (6 bases each). Germline assignment: CDR1 SGHTA and CDR2 FQGTGA. V was trimmed by 5 bases and J by 8 bases, leaving 20 bases between them. The CDR3 has 15 amino acids. The CDR3 nucleotides read TGTGCCAGCAGCCGAGGCGGGACACCCAGGGGTACGCAGTATTTT. This encodes CASSRGGTPRGTQYF.

This clonotype was detected only a few times. The chain recombines TRBV20-1 with TRBJ2-5; D tentatively reads TRBD1 or TRBD2 (6 bases each). V dropped 4 bases and J dropped 5 bases, with 17 bases sitting between them. The V gene's germline CDR1 is DFQATT and CDR2 SNEGSKA (reference sequence). This CDR3 spans 14 amino acids. The CDR3 here is CSANFGGRYETQYF. The CDR3, as DNA: TGCAGTGCTAACTTTGGGGGGCGCTACGAGACCCAGTACTTC.

The chain is built from TRBV5-6 and TRBJ2-3; D unresolved. The V gene lost 1 base and the J gene lost 4 bases, with 16 bases spanning the gap. There are 16 residues in the CDR3. Germline V lookup: CDR1 SGHDT, CDR2 YYEEEE. CDR3 DNA: TGTGCCAGCAGCTTGATTGGTCCTCCGGGCCCAGATACGCAGTATTTT. Translated: CASSLIGPPGPDTQYF.

The chain has TRBV30 and TRBJ1-2, with D unclear. Trimming took off 2 bases at V and 7 bases at J, with 11 bases between the two ends. The V gene's germline CDR1 is GTSNPN and CDR2 SVGIG (reference sequence). CDR3 length equals 12 residues. The CDR3 reads CAWSFQRGGYTF. The CDR3, as DNA: TGTGCCTGGAGTTTCCAGCGCGGTGGCTACACCTTC.

The gene calls are TRBV5-1 and TRBJ1-6; 7 bases are shared with TRBD1. J lost 7 bases, V lost 3 bases, and 7 bases had no gene match. In germline, CDR1 is SGHRS, CDR2 YFSETQ. The CDR3 runs to 15 residues. CDR3 amino acids: CASSSIGTVNSPLHF. The CDR3 DNA reads as TGCGCCAGCAGCTCGATCGGGACAGTAAATTCACCCCTCCACTTT.

This clonotype was counted between two and nine times. The chain recombines TRBV20-1 with TRBJ2-7; D gene ambiguous. CDR1 and CDR2 from the germline V gene are DFQATT and SNEGSKA (reference sequence). The V gene lost 4 bases and the J gene lost 4 bases, with 14 bases spanning the gap. The CDR3 totals 13 residues. The CDR3 sequence: CSATAGGGYEQYF. In DNA, the CDR3 is TGCAGTGCTACGGCCGGTGGTGGATACGAGCAGTACTTC.

The chain joins TRBV27 to TRBJ2-2, with 7 nucleotides matching TRBD1. This CDR3 region has 14 residues. Germline assignment: CDR1 MNHEY and CDR2 SMNVEV (reference sequence). Losses at the gene ends were 6 bases for V and 2 bases for J; bases not matched to a gene: 3. The DNA for the CDR3 is TGTGCCAGCAGGGGGACAGCTAACACCGGGGAGCTGTTTTTT. Amino acid sequence: CASRGTANTGELFF.

The chain uses TRBV10-3 and TRBJ1-1; the match to TRBD1 covers 8 bases. V trimming: 6 bases; J trimming: 4 bases; junction bases outside the gene matches: 7. Germline V gene sequence: CDR1 ENHRY, CDR2 SYGVKD. The CDR3 is made up of 14 amino acids. CDR3 nucleotide sequence: TGTGCCATCAGCCACACAGGGGGTAGCACTGAAGCTTTCTTT. Protein product: CAISHTGGSTEAFF.

This clonotype was seen a few times. This chain uses TRBV15 with TRBJ2-7; TRBD2 might be the D (5 bases). Trimming stripped 0 bases from V and 1 base from J, with 13 bases between. Looked up from germline, CDR1 is LNHNV and CDR2 is YYDKDF (reference sequence). This CDR3 has 16 residues. The CDR3 is CATSRDRGRGSYEQYV. The CDR3 DNA follows: TGTGCCACCAGCAGAGATCGAGGTCGGGGATCCTACGAGCAGTACGTC.

With regard to this clonotype: The junction differs from germline at one of its ends, possibly a read error. The chain joins TRBV3-1 to TRBJ2-1; tentatively, D is TRBD2 (5 bases). CDR1 LGHDT and CDR2 YNNKEL come from the germline V gene (reference sequence). CDR3 length equals 14 residues. The CDR3 spells CATSQDTGSNEQFF. CDR3 DNA: TGTGCCACCAGCCAAGATACGGGGAGCAATGAGCAGTTCTTC.

This clonotype was detected only a few times. The rearrangement links TRBV2 to TRBJ2-3; 7 nucleotides match TRBD1. CDR1 is SNHLY and CDR2 is FYNNEI in the germline V gene. This CDR3 contains 14 residues. V was clipped by 4 bases and J by 5 bases; unmatched bases: 6. The DNA of the CDR3 is TGTGCCAGCAGTGTGGGGACAGTAGGAGATACGCAGTATTTT. Amino acids: CASSVGTVGDTQYF.

V usage is TRBV12-3 or TRBV12-4 and J usage is TRBJ2-7; 15 bases map to TRBD2. This CDR3 is 16 amino acids long. V shed 5 bases and J 1 base; nucleotides not matched to a gene: 3. CDR3 bases: TGTGCCAGCAGTCAAGGACTAGCGGGGGGGTCCTACGAGCAGTACTTC. This gives the protein CASSQGLAGGSYEQYF.

The chain combines TRBV18 with TRBJ1-1; D gene uncertain. CDR1 and CDR2 from the germline V gene are KGHSH and LQKENI. V was pared by 5 bases and J by 1 base, with 8 bases between. The CDR3 loop spans 13 amino acids. CDR3 nucleotide sequence: TGTGCCAGCTCAGGAGACAAGAACACTGAAGCTTTCTTT. It yields the protein CASSGDKNTEAFF.

This clonotype was detected only a few times. J is TRBJ2-7 and V is TRBV3-1, with 10 positions matching TRBD2. Germline trimming cut 7 bases from V and 2 bases from J; bases unmatched to any gene: 5. Germline V CDR1 and CDR2: LGHDT, YNNKEL (reference sequence). The CDR3 sequence is 14 residues long. The CDR3: CASMRSGGAYEQYF. The CDR3 region has the DNA TGTGCCAGCATGCGGAGCGGGGGGGCCTACGAGCAGTACTTC.

This clonotype has just a few counts. The rearrangement links TRBV11-2 to TRBJ2-3, with 10 bases aligning to TRBD2. The CDR3 consists of 18 residues. V trimming: 0 bases; J trimming: 3 bases; junction bases outside the gene matches: 9. Germline-derived CDR1 and CDR2 are SGHAT and FQNNGV. The CDR3 coding sequence is TGTGCCAGCAGCTTAGATTTAGGAACGGGACTAGCGACAGATACGCAGTATTTT. This codes for CASSLDLGTGLATDTQYF. Variable domain in full (rest from reference TRBV11-2 and TRBJ2-3): EAGVAQSPRYKIIEKRQSVAFWCNPISGHATLYWYQQILGQGPKLLIQFQNNGVVDDSQLPKDRFSAERLKGVDSTLKIQPAKLEDSAVYLCASSLDLGTGLATDTQYFGPGTRLTVL.

V gene TRBV10-3 combines with J gene TRBJ1-1; D uncertain. The CDR3 is 16 amino acids. V lost 4 bases and J 1 base, leaving 16 bases between the germline ends. CDR1 is ENHRY and CDR2 is SYGVKD in the germline V gene. The CDR3 region has the DNA TGTGCCATCAGTGTATCAGGACGCATGACGAACACTGAAGCTTTCTTT. It yields the protein CAISVSGRMTNTEAFF.

The chain combines TRBV6-2 or TRBV6-3 with TRBJ1-5; weak D call: TRBD1 (6 bases). The CDR3 is 14 amino acids. Germline CDR1 is MNHEY and CDR2 is SVGEGT. The ends were cut back, 7 bases at V and 3 bases at J, with 13 bases in the middle. The CDR3 loop reads CASTTGNLNQPQHF. The CDR3 DNA sequence: TGTGCCAGCACCACAGGGAACCTCAATCAGCCCCAGCATTTT.

This chain links TRBV6-5 with TRBJ1-2, with D uncertain. Germline CDR1 MNHEY, CDR2 SVGAGI. The CDR3 sequence is 13 residues long. Trimming removed 0 bases from V and 4 bases from J, with 6 bases in between. The CDR3 protein is CASSYSPFYGYTF. CDR3 nucleotides: TGTGCCAGCAGTTACTCTCCGTTCTATGGCTACACCTTC.